This TCR beta chain was sequenced for a study of glioma-infiltrating T cells after dendritic cell vaccination. Indicated time point: after dendritic cell vaccination, including at tumor progression/relapse. Selection required adequate fresh-frozen tumor tissue plus more than two years' survival data. Before vaccination, two weeks after the third vaccination, and at progression, PBMC were collected. The immunoSEQ assay amplified TCRB CDR3 from up to 2 ug DNA. Measured with immunoSEQ multiplex PCR; TCRdb has only the in-frame clones, and not every one. The repertoire has 50,000 to 60,000 clones, about four fifths of them found once; the top ten carry 15% to 19%. This CDR3 region has 14 residues. Per the germline V gene, CDR1 is LNHNV and CDR2 is YYDKDF (reference sequence). The germline V and J ends were trimmed by 3 bases and 2 bases, with 10 bases remaining between them.

Here the sequenced sample was blood, taken after dendritic cell vaccination. This clonotype was obtained from a human donor with glioblastoma. The V gene is TRBV15, the J gene TRBJ1-2; D remains ambiguous. The CDR3 DNA follows: TGTGCCACCAGCAGGGCTTTGCCAAACTATGGCTACACCTTC. It encodes CATSRALPNYGYTF.